The 25 T cell receptor beta chains in this list originate from one sample, sequenced in a study of shared clonotypes between healthy human individuals. CD45RO negativity and positive selection for CCR7 defined naive CD8 cells, a population that excluded terminally differentiated effector memory CD45RA+ cells. Some clones are missing from TCRdb's copy, which holds only in-frame ones; the method was immunoSEQ multiplex PCR. The sample has approximately 2,200,000 clones, more than 85% seen once. Sample: naive CD8+ T cells from PBMCs. The receptors stem from a man aged 18-30 years in good health. Some clones in this sample may be carry-over from other donors' samples.

A single count supports this clone. The chain recombines TRBV5-6 with TRBJ2-1; D is undetermined. CDR1 SGHDT and CDR2 YYEEEE come from the germline V gene. The CDR3 consists of 14 residues. V dropped 3 bases and J dropped 4 bases, with 11 bases sitting between them. CDR3: CASSWGPGYNEQFF. DNA of the CDR3: TGTGCCAGCAGCTGGGGTCCAGGATACAATGAGCAGTTCTTC.

The chain recombines TRBV27 with TRBJ1-2; D gene ambiguous. The CDR3 totals 15 residues. V lost 2 bases and J 0 bases, leaving 10 bases between the germline ends. Germline loops: CDR1 MNHEY, CDR2 SMNVEV (reference sequence). The chain's CDR3 is CASSLRQTPNYGYTF. Written as DNA, the CDR3 is TGTGCCAGCAGTTTACGGCAGACCCCTAACTATGGCTACACCTTC.

The chain is built from TRBV10-2 and TRBJ2-5; 11 nucleotides match TRBD2. Germline lookup yields CDR1 WSHSY and CDR2 SAAADI. V dropped 3 bases and J dropped 1; count of bases not matched to a gene: 10. CDR3 length: 18 residues. DNA for the CDR3: TGCGCCAGCAGTGATCGACTAGCGGGGTCGGATTTCCAAGAGACCCAGTACTTC. This codes for CASSDRLAGSDFQETQYF.

This chain connects TRBV4-1 to TRBJ2-5, with TRBD2 matching over 9 bases. The ends lost 4 bases at V and 5 bases at J; junction bases unmatched: 17. This CDR3 comprises 18 residues. Germline V gene lookup returns CDR1 MGHRA and CDR2 YSYEKL. CDR3 amino acids: CASSPDGTSIPRAETQYF. The CDR3, as DNA: TGCGCCAGCAGCCCAGACGGGACTAGCATCCCCCGCGCCGAGACCCAGTACTTC.

The V and J genes are TRBV30 and TRBJ2-7, with 9 bases lining up with TRBD1. The J segment lost 5 bases and the V segment lost 4 bases, leaving 6 bases of the junction unmatched. Per the germline V gene, CDR1 is GTSNPN and CDR2 is SVGIG (reference sequence). The CDR3 extends over 13 amino acids. CDR3 DNA: TGTGCCTGGACCCTAACAGGGGGCAACGAGCAGTACTTC. The encoded protein is CAWTLTGGNEQYF.

Comment on this clone: The sample contains more than one DNA sequence encoding this CDR3. The rearrangement joins TRBV28 to TRBJ2-7, with D possibly matching TRBD2 (6 bases). This CDR3 is 13 amino acids long. Germline V gene data show CDR1 as MDHEN and CDR2 as SYDVKM. Trimming stripped 3 bases from V and 2 bases from J, with 8 bases between. The DNA for the CDR3 is TGTGCCAGCAGTTTGCGGGGACCCTACGAGCAGTACTTC. Translating gives CASSLRGPYEQYF. Based on the CDR3 plus reference TRBV28 and TRBJ2-7, the full variable domain is DVKVTQSSRYLVKRTGEKVFLECVQDMDHENMFWYRQDPGLGLRLIYFSYDVKMKEKGDIPEGYSVSREKKERFSLILESASTNQTSMYLCASSLRGPYEQYFGPGTRLTVT.

A note on this clone: The same CDR3 can be traced to other DNA sequences in this sample. V usage is TRBV19 and J usage is TRBJ2-7, with D uncertain. Germline CDR1 reads LNHDA; CDR2 reads SQIVND (reference sequence). V was shortened by 4 bases and J by 2 bases, with 3 bases between the two germline ends. This CDR3 has 11 residues. This chain's CDR3 is CASSTPYEQYF. The CDR3 DNA is TGTGCCAGTAGTACCCCCTACGAGCAGTACTTC. Drawing the rest from reference TRBV19 and TRBJ2-7, the complete variable domain is DGGITQSPKYLFRKEGQNVTLSCEQNLNHDAMYWYRQDPGQGLRLIYYSQIVNDFQKGDIAEGYSVSREKKESFPLTVTSAQKNPTAFYLCASSTPYEQYFGPGTRLTVT.

V and J are TRBV19 and TRBJ1-5; a weak D match, TRBD1 (6 bases). Per the germline V gene, CDR1 is LNHDA and CDR2 is SQIVND (reference sequence). The CDR3 is made up of 14 amino acids. The V and J ends lost 7 bases and 10 bases respectively, with 20 bases between them. The CDR3 loop reads CASTHRDSNLPQHF. In DNA form, the CDR3 reads TGTGCCAGTACCCACAGGGATTCTAATCTTCCCCAGCATTTT. Looking up the rest from reference TRBV19 and TRBJ1-5 gives the full variable domain: DGGITQSPKYLFRKEGQNVTLSCEQNLNHDAMYWYRQDPGQGLRLIYYSQIVNDFQKGDIAEGYSVSREKKESFPLTVTSAQKNPTAFYLCASTHRDSNLPQHFGDGTRLSIL.

The chain recombines TRBV19 with TRBJ2-2, with a possible D match to TRBD2 (6 bases). V was trimmed by 2 bases and J by 7 bases, leaving 14 bases between them. The CDR3 length is 15 residues. Looked up from germline, CDR1 is LNHDA and CDR2 is SQIVND (reference sequence). CDR3 nucleotides: TGTGCCAGTAGTATATACGGGCTAGCGATCGGGGAGCTGTTTTTT. Its protein is CASSIYGLAIGELFF.

V gene TRBV27 combines with J gene TRBJ1-1; D is undetermined. Trimming left V 2 bases short and J 0 bases short, with 7 bases between. CDR1 MNHEY and CDR2 SMNVEV come from the germline V gene (reference sequence). The CDR3 runs 14 residues. The CDR3 DNA reads as TGTGCCAGCAGTTTACGGAACATGAACACTGAAGCTTTCTTT. Protein: CASSLRNMNTEAFF.

V and J are TRBV27 and TRBJ1-4; D not certain. Trimming removed 4 bases from V and 5 bases from J, with 14 bases in between. CDR3 size: 15 residues. The germline CDR1 and CDR2 sequences are MNHEY and SMNVEV (reference sequence). The CDR3 sequence: CASSSPRTGNEKLFF. CDR3 DNA sequence: TGTGCCAGCAGTTCCCCCCGGACGGGGAATGAAAAACTGTTTTTT.

The V and J genes are TRBV7-9 and TRBJ1-2; no firm D call. The CDR3 covers 14 residues. The V end was cut by 5 bases, the J end by 7 bases, with 17 bases between. Germline V CDR1 and CDR2: SEHNR, FQNEAQ (reference sequence). This chain's CDR3 is CASSPWTKEGGYTF. In nucleotides, the CDR3 is TGTGCCAGCAGCCCCTGGACGAAGGAGGGTGGCTACACCTTC.

To note about this clone: Other nucleotide sequences from this sample produce the same CDR3. V is TRBV27 and J is TRBJ1-1, with 10 bases fitting TRBD1. V dropped 5 bases and J dropped 5; count of bases not matched to a gene: 5. The CDR3 is 14 residues long. Germline loops: CDR1 MNHEY, CDR2 SMNVEV (reference sequence). CDR3 coding DNA: TGTGCCAGCAGTCCGACAGGGGGCTGGACTGAAGCTTTCTTT. This encodes CASSPTGGWTEAFF.

This clone was seen just once. The chain joins TRBV30 to TRBJ1-1; D is possibly TRBD1 (5 bases). The CDR3 contains 13 residues. Germline V gene data show CDR1 as GTSNPN and CDR2 as SVGIG (reference sequence). The V and J ends lost 3 bases and 6 bases respectively, with 14 bases between them. In DNA form, the CDR3 reads TGTGCCTGGAGCGAACACGGGGCCGCTGAAGCTTTCTTT. It codes for CAWSEHGAAEAFF. The whole variable domain, remainder taken from reference TRBV30 and TRBJ1-1, is SQTIHQWPATLVQPVGSPLSLECTVEGTSNPNLYWYRQAAGRGLQLLFYSVGIGQISSEVPQNLSASRPQDRQFILSSKKLLLSDSGFYLCAWSEHGAAEAFFGQGTRLTVV.

Only one count was recorded for this clone. The J gene is TRBJ1-4, the V gene TRBV28, with 8 bases lining up with TRBD1. The CDR3 spans 14 residues. Germline CDR1 and CDR2: MDHEN and SYDVKM. Losses at the gene ends were 5 bases for V and 7 bases for J; bases not matched to a gene: 6. CDR3 loop: CASSPYRGAEKLFF. CDR3 bases: TGTGCCAGCAGTCCCTACAGGGGGGCTGAAAAACTGTTTTTT. The whole variable domain, remainder taken from reference TRBV28 and TRBJ1-4, is DVKVTQSSRYLVKRTGEKVFLECVQDMDHENMFWYRQDPGLGLRLIYFSYDVKMKEKGDIPEGYSVSREKKERFSLILESASTNQTSMYLCASSPYRGAEKLFFGSGTQLSVL.

J is TRBJ1-4 and V is TRBV27, with D tentatively TRBD1 (6 bases). This CDR3 region has 15 residues. CDR1 and CDR2 (germline): MNHEY, SMNVEV (reference sequence). Deletions cut 1 base from V and 6 bases from J, with 12 bases between. The chain's CDR3 is CASSLFYRVDEKLFF. CDR3 DNA sequence: TGTGCCAGCAGTTTATTTTACAGGGTGGATGAAAAACTGTTTTTT.

The chain carries TRBV25-1 and TRBJ1-1; 10 nucleotides agree with TRBD1. Germline CDR1 reads MGHDK; CDR2 reads SYGVNS. The CDR3 sequence is 16 residues long. Germline trimming cut 3 bases from V and 0 bases from J; bases unmatched to any gene: 4. The CDR3 coding sequence is TGTGCCAGCAGTGAGGGACAGGGGCGCATGAACACTGAAGCTTTCTTT. Protein product: CASSEGQGRMNTEAFF.

Note on this clone: Additional DNA sequences in this sample encode the identical CDR3. The chain links TRBV7-6 to TRBJ1-5; D call uncertain. V was cut by 6 bases and J by 2 bases, with 8 bases left in between. CDR3 length: 13 amino acids. The germline V gene has CDR1 SGHVS and CDR2 FNYEAQ. Here the CDR3 reads CASSSLGNQPQHF. The CDR3 coding sequence is TGTGCCAGCAGTTCCCTCGGCAATCAGCCCCAGCATTTT. Together with reference TRBV7-6 and TRBJ1-5, the CDR3 gives the full variable domain: GAGVSQSPRYKVTKRGQDVALRCDPISGHVSLYWYRQALGQGPEFLTYFNYEAQQDKSGLPNDRFSAERPEGSISTLTIQRTEQRDSAMYRCASSSLGNQPQHFGDGTRLSIL.

The V and J genes are TRBV5-4 and TRBJ2-3; 16 positions agree with TRBD2. This CDR3 is 18 amino acids long. The ends lost 3 bases at V and 0 bases at J; junction bases unmatched: 4. The germline gives CDR1 SGHNT, CDR2 YYREEE (reference sequence). CDR3 sequence: CASSSGTSGRASTDTQYF. The CDR3 DNA reads TGTGCCAGCAGCTCCGGGACTAGCGGGAGGGCTAGCACAGATACGCAGTATTTT.

The V and J genes are TRBV5-6 and TRBJ2-7; 12 bases agree with TRBD2. Trimming cost V 3 bases and J 7 bases; bases outside gene matches: 14. Looked up from germline, CDR1 is SGHDT and CDR2 is YYEEEE. The CDR3 is 17 residues long. CDR3 bases: TGTGCCAGCAGCTCGACTAGCGGGAGCAGTACCTTCTGGGAGCAGTACTTC. Protein product: CASSSTSGSSTFWEQYF.

V and J are TRBV12-5 and TRBJ2-1; the D gene is possibly TRBD2 (6 bases). The CDR3 covers 12 residues. Germline V gene lookup returns CDR1 LGHNT and CDR2 FRNRAP. The V end lost 4 bases, the J end lost 9 bases, and 10 bases lay between the germline ends. CDR3 DNA: TGTGCTAGTGGTTCCCGCGGGACTGAGCAGTTCTTC. Translating it yields CASGSRGTEQFF. Supplemented by reference TRBV12-5 and TRBJ2-1, the full variable domain reads DARVTQTPRHKVTEMGQEVTMRCQPILGHNTVFWYRQTMMQGLELLAYFRNRAPLDDSGMPKDRFSAEMPDATLATLKIQPSEPRDSAVYFCASGSRGTEQFFGPGTRLTVL.

The chain joins TRBV27 to TRBJ1-1; D is unresolved. Germline CDR1 and CDR2: MNHEY and SMNVEV (reference sequence). The CDR3 spans 15 residues. Trimming removed 8 bases from V and 0 bases from J, with 16 bases in between. The CDR3 spells CASLEGFGMNTEAFF. As DNA, the CDR3 is TGTGCCAGCTTGGAAGGGTTTGGAATGAACACTGAAGCTTTCTTT.

J is TRBJ1-2 and V is TRBV6-6; D might be TRBD1 (5 bases). The CDR3 is made up of 13 amino acids. V lost 7 bases and J lost 4, with 13 bases in between. Germline assignment: CDR1 MNHNY and CDR2 SVGAGI (reference sequence). CDR3 sequence (DNA): TGTGCCAGCACCTTAGGGACTATCTATGGCTACACCTTC. Protein sequence: CASTLGTIYGYTF.

CDR3 coding DNA: TGCGCCAGTCCCCGGACGGACATTCAGTACTTC. It yields the protein CASPRTDIQYF. This chain connects TRBV10-1 to TRBJ2-4; D unclear. Germline assignment: CDR1 WNHNN and CDR2 SYGVQD (reference sequence). The CDR3 runs to 11 residues. The V and J ends lost 9 bases and 8 bases respectively, with 11 bases between them.

The chain recombines TRBV2 with TRBJ2-7; 8 bases are a match to TRBD1. Germline V CDR1 and CDR2: SNHLY, FYNNEI. The CDR3 runs to 16 residues. The junction had 5 bases not matched to a gene; V was cut back by 0 bases and J by 1 base. The CDR3 DNA reads as TGTGCCAGCAGTGAAGCGCATGGACAGGGTTCCTACGAGCAGTACTTC. This gives the protein CASSEAHGQGSYEQYF.